This T cell receptor beta chain was sequenced during a study of cytomegalovirus exposure and HLA in healthy donors (dated by TCRdb to about 2017). Some background on the complete study: According to an earlier analysis of 450 to 650 of the donors, 150 million to 200 million T cells yielded some 120 million unique TCR beta sequences and 276 Gb of sequence data. Approximately 300 gigabases of sequencing data and roughly 81 million unique TCR sequences made up an early release that covered around 640 HLA-typed donors. Among the roughly 390 genotyped donors, 75% to 90% belonged to the genetic ancestry cluster associated with self-reported Caucasian donors. The study was designed to test whether signatures of past pathogen exposure could be identified by cataloging public T cell receptors. The study used immunosequencing to profile the T cell repertoires of 666 subjects and linked those repertoires to cytomegalovirus serostatus. A separate validation cohort of about 110 different subjects was used in addition to the roughly 670-subject first cohort. To predict cytomegalovirus infection status, the study brought together high-throughput TCR immunosequencing, statistical association of individual TCRs with disease status, and machine learning. In a later analysis, previously published TCR beta repertoires from 670 or so donors were re-analyzed and high-resolution HLA genotyping was added so that TCR occurrence patterns could be studied. In the later analysis, no new phenotypic data were used to find candidate immune exposures; instead, reliance was placed on TCR beta sequences and their occurrence across donors. An earlier analysis of some 600 of the donors applied high-throughput TCR beta sequencing to assess whether each TCR beta V gene segment acted as functional or pseudogenic. Donor age, sex, ethnicity and CMV serostatus were compiled alongside the repertoire data. A later genetic analysis took genome-wide SNP genotypes for 398 of the 666 donors and used that subset as a discovery cohort. All discovery cohort repertoires had been generated using a single sequencing platform. Both class I and class II loci were covered by HLA typing, at four-digit resolution. The number of donors typed differed by locus, with about 629-640 for A, B, C, DRB1 and DQB1, more than 500 for DQA1, over 600 for DPA1, and over 400 for DPB1. Five DR-DQ haplotypes were handled as single units for association and clustering because linkage in the cohort was strong. Among a few hundred genotyped donors of the cohort, an average of about 240,000 unique TCR beta nucleotide sequences were sequenced per donor, roughly a sixth of them non-productive.

Libraries were constructed by the immunoSEQ multiplex PCR assay. For the multiplex PCR, a mixture combining 60 forward primers for TCR Vbeta segments and 13 reverse primers for TCR Jbeta segments was used. The CDR3 region of rearranged TCR beta genes was amplified from genomic DNA with a multiplex PCR assay. On the Illumina HiSeq System, the amplified TCR beta libraries were sequenced as 87-base-pair reads. Regarding the original processing steps: A later analysis counted about 82 million unique TCR beta chains across the 550 to 700 repertoires, and roughly 9.9 million of these chains were shared by at least two donors. Raw reads were error-corrected and collapsed into unique sequences with a nearest-neighbor algorithm that merged closely related sequences to remove PCR and sequencing errors. CDR3 sequences were aligned to IMGT reference sequences to assign V, D and J gene segments. Each retained sequence needed at least a six-nucleotide match to both a V gene segment and a J gene segment. A rearrangement was called productive if the CDR3 had no stop codons and remained in frame with V and J, and every other rearrangement was called non-productive. CDR3 was defined by IMGT convention, running from the second conserved V-encoded cysteine to the conserved J-encoded phenylalanine. Sequences without an unambiguous match to a single V gene segment were excluded from the earlier analysis of almost 600 of the donors. In an earlier analysis of some 590 of the donors, V segments were called functional above 56.7% productive rearrangements and were called segregating when the between-donor standard deviation exceeded 5%. A statistical classification framework was built for diagnosing cytomegalovirus status from the catalog of TCR beta chain sequences. V and J gene assignment, in a later analysis, came from comparing TCR nucleotide sequences with IMGT/GENE-DB human TR gene sequences. A later analysis assigned CDR3 sequences and most-parsimonious VDJ recombination scenarios with the TCRdist pipeline. A later analysis defined each TCR beta chain by its CDR3 amino acid sequence plus V-gene family, and excluded reads lacking a unique V-gene family. As a way to deal with suspected cross-contamination and a sequencing artifact, a later analysis dropped under 600 nucleotide sequences that were highly shared and had low generation probability. In a later analysis, a clonal expansion index for each public chain was calculated from normalized within-repertoire ranks of inferred template counts. Generation probabilities in a later analysis came from a VDJ recombination model fitted to out-of-frame rearrangements, and those results were checked against IGoR. A later analysis scored TCR-TCR, TCR-HLA and TCR-CMV co-occurrence with hypergeometric tests, applying a repertoire-size bias correction to TCR pairs. To estimate false discovery rates, a later analysis permuted the HLA or CMV assignments 20 times. In a later analysis, co-occurring TCRs were grouped using DBSCAN, with TCRdist sequence similarity added in when clustering inside HLA-allele-positive subsets. Co-occurrence clustering excluded repertoires with fewer than 30,000 or more than 120,000 public chains, plus five with anomalous nucleotide sharing. The immuneACCESS repertoire file appears here via TCRdb, limited to in-frame rearrangements. These files lack a portion of the clones; in checked studies, under half of the deficit traces to unresolved V genes, and the cause of the others is not known. V and J calls and clone size are given by that table; D and trimming were obtained from the DNA. The sample table shows 190,000 or so clones, and around four fifths are seen once. The ten largest clonotypes hold roughly 1.5% of the sample.

The cohort consisted of 666 healthy bone marrow donors. At the time of sampling, all cohort members were nominally healthy, though unrecorded immune exposures were likely present. The donor was CMV seronegative and belonged to the group of roughly 330 seronegative cohort members. Every donor gave a peripheral blood sample, and the peripheral blood mononuclear cells from that sample were used for TCR beta sequencing. The Qiagen DNeasy Blood Extraction Kit was used to extract genomic DNA from the blood cell samples. General findings and caveats noted by the study authors: It was suggested by the authors that the approach could potentially be generalized to other disease states and immunological phenotypes. Because the 87-base-pair reads could not distinguish some IMGT-functional V segments, including TRBV6-2 and TRBV6-3, those segments were excluded. In a later analysis, TCR association rates were found to vary across HLA loci, with the most associated TCRs seen for DRB1 alleles and the fewest for HLA-C alleles. An association between a missense DCLRE1C variant and V-gene and J-gene trimming of TCR beta chains was found in a later genetic analysis and replicated in an independent cohort. At a false discovery rate of 0.05, a later analysis linked about 17,000 TCR beta sequences to specific HLA alleles. Most TCR sequences were observed very rarely across donors, whereas some public TCRs were present in many individuals. The classifier was reported to diagnose cytomegalovirus status with high specificity and sensitivity in both the original and validation cohorts. Compared with the approximately 670-donor mean, donors in an Asian-associated ancestry cluster had fewer N-insertions in productive TCRs, according to a later genetic analysis. A further reported finding was that TCR beta sequences accurately predicted the HLA-A and HLA-B alleles for most subjects in the first cohort. A later analysis found that most CMV-associated TCR beta chains appeared HLA-restricted, with HLA associations seemingly driven largely by CMV exposure. Sequencing depth was assumed to be roughly uniform across donors in the presence/absence analyses, though that assumption may not hold. In an earlier analysis of some 540 of the donors, most TCR beta V segments appeared in productive rearrangements about 90% or about 30% of the time, broadly matching IMGT annotations. In vitro tests confirmed that a few of the cytomegalovirus-associated TCR beta chains recognize cytomegalovirus antigens. Strong co-occurrence of HLA alleles, especially DR and DQ, made assigning TCR associations to individual alleles difficult. The study listed 164 TCR beta chains as associated with cytomegalovirus. The earlier analysis of fewer than 750 of the donors excluded some 16 rarely observed V segments, including chromosome 9 orphons, because counts were too low. In a later analysis, HLA-associated TCR beta chains were found to be more clonally expanded and to have lower generation probabilities than equally common non-associated chains. Linkage disequilibrium might explain the correlated functional status among segregating V segments, but an unknown experimental factor could not be ruled out. A group of highly shared sequence variants was considered likely to be a technical artifact of the sequencing pipeline. The cohort was sequenced for TCR beta chains only, and without alpha or paired-chain data the features that could be detected were limited. For the cohort, immune exposure information was limited to CMV serostatus. A later analysis reported that several top co-occurrence clusters appeared linked to parvovirus B19, influenza, CMV and Epstein-Barr virus. Because HLA typing was missing for some donors at each locus, association tests included only the typed subset.

Concerning this clone: Its antigen is not yet known. One base away there is no much larger clone; base qualities are not given.

Between the V and J ends, shortened by 6 bases and 3 bases respectively, the junction contains 11 bases. CDR1 is given as KGHSH and CDR2 as LQKENI, both from the germline V gene. Reading from cysteine to phenylalanine, the CDR3 counts 13 amino acids. This entry keeps only the CDR3 DNA: 39 bases, framed from base 1. This clonotype was sampled from a man aged 45-65 years in good health and CMV-seronegative. Recombination connected TRBV18 to TRBJ1-2; TRBD1 is a possible D gene, resting on 6 matching bases. Sequencing was done on a sample of PBMCs. CDR3 sequence: CASSSGQYYGYTF. The sequence in DNA is TGTGCCAGCTCCTCCGGACAGTACTATGGCTACACCTTC. Full variable domain (CDR3 extended with the reference TRBV18 and TRBJ1-2 proteins): NAGVMQNPRHLVRRRGQEARLRCSPMKGHSHVYWYRQLPEEGLKFMVYLQKENIIDESGMPKERFSAEFPKEGPSILRIQQVVRGDSAAYFCASSSGQYYGYTFGSGTRLTVV.